This is a list of T cell receptor beta chains from one sample in a study of shared T cell receptors in the human thymus. The assay was immunoSEQ multiplex PCR, and TCRdb's table has in-frame clones only and misses some. This table holds hundreds of thousands of clones, approximately 89% found once. This sample also belongs to another study, concerning human thymus T cells.

The sample taken for sequencing was thymocytes. The receptors stem from a boy in the first two years of life with a congenital heart defect. CDR3s include the opening cysteine and the closing phenylalanine or tryptophan. The D gene is left open where the match is weak. The listing skips clone size in some rows; elsewhere it reads once, few, many or a size class.

j_gene: TRBJ2-7
abundance: .
d_gene: TRBD1
v_gene: TRBV12-5
CDR3aa: CASVERTGSYEQYF
CDR3nt: TGTGCTAGTGTAGAACGGACAGGGTCCTACGAGCAGTACTTC

j_gene: TRBJ1-1
abundance: .
d_gene: .
v_gene: TRBV28
CDR3aa: CASRDRLNTEAFF
CDR3nt: TGTGCCAGCAGGGACAGACTGAACACTGAAGCTTTCTTT

j_gene: TRBJ2-7
abundance: .
d_gene: .
v_gene: TRBV19
CDR3aa: CASSRAGSSYEQYF
CDR3nt: TGTGCCAGTAGTCGGGCGGGATCCTCCTACGAGCAGTACTTC

j_gene: TRBJ2-7
abundance: .
d_gene: TRBD1
v_gene: TRBV6-1
CDR3aa: CASSAWDRSAGTRYEQYF
CDR3nt: TGTGCCAGCAGTGCATGGGACAGGTCGGCCGGGACCCGCTACGAGCAGTACTTC

j_gene: TRBJ1-1
abundance: .
d_gene: .
v_gene: TRBV5-6
CDR3aa: CASSSTGNTEAFF
CDR3nt: TGTGCCAGCAGCTCCACAGGGAACACTGAAGCTTTCTTT

j_gene: TRBJ2-7
abundance: .
d_gene: .
v_gene: TRBV27
CDR3aa: CASSLTRGAPEQYF
CDR3nt: TGTGCCAGCAGTTTAACCCGGGGGGCTCCCGAGCAGTACTTC

j_gene: TRBJ2-1
abundance: .
d_gene: .
v_gene: TRBV20-1
CDR3aa: CSAIVNAQFF
CDR3nt: TGCAGTGCTATAGTAAATGCGCAGTTCTTC

j_gene: TRBJ2-1
abundance: .
d_gene: TRBD2
v_gene: TRBV5-1
CDR3aa: CASSLALSASGRRKNNEQFF
CDR3nt: TGCGCCAGCAGCTTGGCCCTTTCGGCTAGCGGGAGAAGAAAGAACAATGAGCAGTTCTTC

j_gene: TRBJ2-5
abundance: .
d_gene: TRBD1
v_gene: TRBV9
CDR3aa: CASSVGIRGRETQYF
CDR3nt: TGTGCCAGCAGCGTAGGCATTAGGGGGCGAGAGACCCAGTACTTC

j_gene: TRBJ2-7
abundance: .
d_gene: .
v_gene: TRBV6-6
CDR3aa: CASSYSTVGAYEQYF
CDR3nt: TGTGCCAGCAGTTACTCGACGGTGGGAGCCTACGAGCAGTACTTC

j_gene: TRBJ1-1
abundance: .
d_gene: TRBD1
v_gene: TRBV30
CDR3aa: CAVDRWGEAFF
CDR3nt: TGTGCCGTGGACAGGTGGGGTGAAGCTTTCTTT

j_gene: TRBJ1-5
abundance: once
d_gene: .
v_gene: TRBV4-3
CDR3aa: CASSPGGNQPQHF
CDR3nt: TGCGCCAGCAGCCCCGGAGGAAATCAGCCCCAGCATTTT

j_gene: TRBJ2-2
abundance: .
d_gene: TRBD1
v_gene: TRBV4-1
CDR3aa: CASSQSGTGRTGELFF
CDR3nt: TGCGCCAGCAGCCAATCCGGGACAGGGAGAACCGGGGAGCTGTTTTTT

j_gene: TRBJ1-6
abundance: .
d_gene: .
v_gene: TRBV25-1
CDR3aa: CASWEGSYNSPLHF
CDR3nt: TGTGCCAGCTGGGAGGGCTCCTATAATTCACCCCTCCACTTT

j_gene: TRBJ2-3
abundance: .
d_gene: TRBD2
v_gene: TRBV19
CDR3aa: CASSLGLAGTDTQYF
CDR3nt: TGTGCCAGTAGTCTCGGACTAGCGGGCACAGATACGCAGTATTTT

j_gene: TRBJ2-5
abundance: .
d_gene: TRBD2
v_gene: TRBV5-1
CDR3aa: CASGLASLAGVKETQYF
CDR3nt: TGCGCCAGCGGCTTGGCCTCCCTAGCGGGGGTTAAAGAGACCCAGTACTTC

j_gene: TRBJ2-3
abundance: once
d_gene: .
v_gene: TRBV29-1
CDR3aa: CSVQRNTDTQYF
CDR3nt: TGCAGCGTACAAAGAAACACAGATACGCAGTATTTT

j_gene: TRBJ2-7
abundance: .
d_gene: TRBD2
v_gene: TRBV4-1
CDR3aa: CASSQQLPTSGRSFEQYF
CDR3nt: TGCGCCAGCAGCCAACAACTCCCAACTAGCGGGAGGAGTTTCGAGCAGTACTTC

j_gene: TRBJ2-5
abundance: .
d_gene: TRBD2
v_gene: TRBV30
CDR3aa: CAWRERTSGGKETQYF
CDR3nt: TGTGCCTGGAGAGAGAGGACTAGCGGGGGGAAGGAGACCCAGTACTTC

j_gene: TRBJ2-6
abundance: .
d_gene: .
v_gene: TRBV14
CDR3aa: CASSQERGSGANVLTF
CDR3nt: TGTGCCAGCAGCCAAGAGAGGGGGTCTGGGGCCAACGTCCTGACTTTC

j_gene: TRBJ2-3
abundance: .
d_gene: TRBD2
v_gene: TRBV4-3
CDR3aa: CASSHILAGSTDTQYF
CDR3nt: TGCGCCAGCAGCCACATACTAGCGGGAAGCACCGATACGCAGTATTTT

j_gene: TRBJ1-2
abundance: few
d_gene: .
v_gene: TRBV10-3
CDR3aa: CAISDPRGLSYGYTF
CDR3nt: TGTGCCATCAGTGATCCTAGAGGCTTGTCTTATGGCTACACCTTC

j_gene: TRBJ2-7
abundance: .
d_gene: .
v_gene: TRBV11-2
CDR3aa: CASSLDIYEQYF
CDR3nt: TGTGCCAGCAGCTTGGACATCTACGAGCAGTACTTC

j_gene: TRBJ2-7
abundance: once
d_gene: TRBD2
v_gene: TRBV28
CDR3aa: CASSSGLGSYEQYF
CDR3nt: TGTGCCAGCAGTTCCGGACTAGGCTCCTACGAGCAGTACTTC

j_gene: TRBJ1-6
abundance: .
d_gene: .
v_gene: TRBV4-3
CDR3aa: CASSQDRAGGYNSPLHF
CDR3nt: TGCGCCAGCAGCCAAGATCGCGCAGGAGGATATAATTCCCCCCTCCACTTT

j_gene: TRBJ1-4
abundance: .
d_gene: TRBD1
v_gene: TRBV5-1
CDR3aa: CASSFPTGNATNEKLFF
CDR3nt: TGCGCCAGCAGCTTCCCGACAGGGAACGCAACTAATGAAAAACTGTTTTTT

j_gene: TRBJ1-6
abundance: .
d_gene: .
v_gene: TRBV30
CDR3aa: CAWRDSSPACLSPLHF
CDR3nt: TGTGCCTGGAGAGACAGTAGCCCTGCATGTCTTTCACCCCTCCACTTT